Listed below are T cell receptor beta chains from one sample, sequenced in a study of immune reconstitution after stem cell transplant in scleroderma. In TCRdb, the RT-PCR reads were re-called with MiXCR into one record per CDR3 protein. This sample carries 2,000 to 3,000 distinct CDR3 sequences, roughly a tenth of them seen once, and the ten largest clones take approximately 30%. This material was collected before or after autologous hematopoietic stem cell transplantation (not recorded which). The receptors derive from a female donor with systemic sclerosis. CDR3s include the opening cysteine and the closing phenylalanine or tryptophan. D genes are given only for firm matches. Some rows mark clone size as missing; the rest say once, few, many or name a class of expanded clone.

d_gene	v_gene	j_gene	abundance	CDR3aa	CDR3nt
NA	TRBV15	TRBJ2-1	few	CATGPGDTYNEQFF	TGTGCCACCGGTCCGGGGGACACCTACAATGAGCAGTTCTTC
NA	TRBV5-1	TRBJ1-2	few	CASSGGNYGYTF	TGCGCCAGCAGCGGAGGAAACTATGGCTACACCTTC
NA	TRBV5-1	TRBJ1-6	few	CASSLVGTAGSYNSPLHF	TGCGCCAGCAGCTTGGTTGGAACAGCAGGGTCCTATAATTCACCCCTCCACTTT
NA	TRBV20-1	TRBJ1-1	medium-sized	CSSTDNTEAFF	TGCAGTTCGACGGATAACACTGAAGCTTTCTTT
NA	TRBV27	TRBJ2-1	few	CASSPVDGTRNEQFF	TGTGCCAGCAGTCCCGTTGACGGGACTCGCAATGAGCAGTTCTTC
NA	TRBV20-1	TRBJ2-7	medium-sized	CSARNGALYEQYF	TGCAGTGCTAGAAATGGGGCCCTCTACGAGCAGTACTTC
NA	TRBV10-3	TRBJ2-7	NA	CAISSQVLSYEQYF	TGTGCCATCAGCTCACAGGTTCTCTCCTACGAGCAGTACTTC
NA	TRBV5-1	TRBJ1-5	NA	CASSLAGVGNQPQHF	TGCGCCAGCAGCTTGGCGGGAGTGGGCAATCAGCCCCAGCATTTT
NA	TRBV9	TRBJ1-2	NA	CASSVVGGGYTF	TGTGCCAGCAGCGTAGTTGGGGGTGGCTACACCTTC
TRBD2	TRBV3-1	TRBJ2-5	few	CASSPAGGRQETQYF	TGTGCCAGCAGTCCGGCGGGGGGCCGCCAAGAGACCCAGTACTTC
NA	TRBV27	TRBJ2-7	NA	CASRQGNSRAYEQYF	TGTGCCAGCAGACAGGGTAACTCGAGGGCCTACGAGCAGTACTTC
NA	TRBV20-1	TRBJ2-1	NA	CSARDPGKHNEQFF	TGCAGTGCTAGAGATCCCGGGAAGCACAATGAGCAGTTCTTC
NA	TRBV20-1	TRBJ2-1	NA	CSARGGLYNEQFF	TGCAGTGCTAGAGGAGGGCTGTACAATGAGCAGTTCTTC
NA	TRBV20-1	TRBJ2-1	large	CSARDSTSSYNEQFF	TGCAGTGCTAGAGACTCGACGAGCTCCTACAATGAGCAGTTCTTC
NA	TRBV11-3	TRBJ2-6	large	CASSPRGSGANVLTF	TGTGCCAGCAGCCCTAGGGGATCTGGGGCCAACGTCCTGACTTTC
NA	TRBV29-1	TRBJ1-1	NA	CSVGWEAANTEAFF	TGCAGCGTTGGGTGGGAGGCCGCGAACACTGAAGCTTTCTTT
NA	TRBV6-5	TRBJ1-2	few	CASRIQGFGGYTF	TGTGCCAGCAGAATACAGGGTTTTGGCGGCTACACCTTC
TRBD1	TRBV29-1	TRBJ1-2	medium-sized	CSVEATGSSYGYTF	TGCAGCGTTGAGGCGACAGGGTCTAGCTATGGCTACACCTTC
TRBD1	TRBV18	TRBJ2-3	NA	CATSPGQGLATDTQYF	TGTGCCACGAGCCCCGGACAGGGCCTGGCCACAGATACGCAGTATTTT
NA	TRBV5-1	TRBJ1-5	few	CASSPGLRGQPQHF	TGCGCCAGCAGCCCGGGTCTTAGGGGTCAGCCCCAGCATTTT
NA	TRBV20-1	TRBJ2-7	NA	CSASARQLGEQYF	TGCAGTGCTAGCGCCAGACAGCTCGGGGAGCAGTACTTC
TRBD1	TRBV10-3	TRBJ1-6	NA	CAISGEGAAQNSPLHF	TGTGCCATCAGTGGGGAGGGGGCCGCTCAGAATTCACCCCTCCACTTT
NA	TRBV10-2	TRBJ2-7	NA	CASSEGRGPSYEQYF	TGCGCCAGCAGTGAGGGTCGGGGGCCCTCCTACGAGCAGTACTTC
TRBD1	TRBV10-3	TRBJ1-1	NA	CAITQTGALLNTEAFF	TGTGCCATCACCCAGACAGGGGCCCTACTGAACACTGAAGCTTTCTTT
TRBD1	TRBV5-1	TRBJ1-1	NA	CASSSEGAPNTEAFF	TGCGCCAGCAGCTCGGAGGGGGCCCCTAACACTGAAGCTTTCTTT
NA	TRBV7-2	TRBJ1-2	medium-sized	CASSLSIQTRGPNYGYTF	TGTGCCAGCAGCTTATCCATCCAGACCAGGGGCCCTAACTATGGCTACACCTTC
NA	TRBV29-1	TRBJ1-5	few	CSVSDGFLGNQPQHF	TGCAGTGTTAGCGACGGATTTTTGGGCAATCAGCCCCAGCATTTT
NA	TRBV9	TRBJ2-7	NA	CASSVGLGLYEQYF	TGTGCCAGCAGCGTAGGGCTTGGCCTCTACGAGCAGTACTTC
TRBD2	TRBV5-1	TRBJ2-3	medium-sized	CASSSAGGSTDTQYF	TGCGCCAGCAGCTCGGCGGGGGGGAGCACAGATACGCAGTATTTT
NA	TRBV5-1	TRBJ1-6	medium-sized	CASSPSGPEGSPLHF	TGCGCCAGCAGCCCCTCGGGCCCCGAGGGTTCACCCCTCCACTTT
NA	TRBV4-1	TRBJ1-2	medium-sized	CASSQGQGYGYTF	TGCGCCAGCAGCCAAGGGCAGGGCTATGGCTACACCTTC
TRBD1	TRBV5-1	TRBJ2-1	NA	CASSLGQGESNEQFF	TGCGCCAGCAGCCTGGGACAGGGAGAGTCGAATGAGCAGTTCTTC